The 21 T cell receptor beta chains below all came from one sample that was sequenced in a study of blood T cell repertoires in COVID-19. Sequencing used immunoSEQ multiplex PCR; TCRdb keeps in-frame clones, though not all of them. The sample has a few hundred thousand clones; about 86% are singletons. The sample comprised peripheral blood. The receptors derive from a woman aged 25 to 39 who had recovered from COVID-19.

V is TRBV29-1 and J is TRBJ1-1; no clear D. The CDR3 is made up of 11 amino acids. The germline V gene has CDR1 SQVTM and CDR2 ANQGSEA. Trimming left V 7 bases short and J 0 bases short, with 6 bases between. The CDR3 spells CSGLMNTEAFF. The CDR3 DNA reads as TGCAGCGGTCTTATGAACACTGAAGCTTTCTTT. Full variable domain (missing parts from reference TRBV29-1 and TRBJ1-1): SAVISQKPSRDICQRGTSLTIQCQVDSQVTMMFWYRQQPGQSLTLIATANQGSEATYESGFVIDKFPISRPNLTFSTLTVSNMSPEDSSIYLCSGLMNTEAFFGQGTRLTVV.

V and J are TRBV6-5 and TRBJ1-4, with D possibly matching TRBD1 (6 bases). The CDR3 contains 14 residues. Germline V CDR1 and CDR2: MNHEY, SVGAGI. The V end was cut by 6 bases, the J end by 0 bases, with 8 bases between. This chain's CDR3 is CASRTGATNEKLFF. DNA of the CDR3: TGTGCCAGCAGGACAGGAGCAACTAATGAAAAACTGTTTTTT.

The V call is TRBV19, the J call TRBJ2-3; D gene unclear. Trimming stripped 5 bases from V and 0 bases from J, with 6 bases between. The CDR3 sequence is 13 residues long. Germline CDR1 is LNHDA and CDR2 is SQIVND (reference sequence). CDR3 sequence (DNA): TGTGCCAGTAGTGCGGAAAGCACAGATACGCAGTATTTT. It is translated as CASSAESTDTQYF.

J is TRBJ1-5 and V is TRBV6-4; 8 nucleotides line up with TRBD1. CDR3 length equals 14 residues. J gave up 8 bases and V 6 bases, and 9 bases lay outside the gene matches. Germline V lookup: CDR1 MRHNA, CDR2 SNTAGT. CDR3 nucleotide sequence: TGTGCCAGCAGCCCGACAGGGGAGGAGGAGCCCCAGCATTTT. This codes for CASSPTGEEEPQHF.

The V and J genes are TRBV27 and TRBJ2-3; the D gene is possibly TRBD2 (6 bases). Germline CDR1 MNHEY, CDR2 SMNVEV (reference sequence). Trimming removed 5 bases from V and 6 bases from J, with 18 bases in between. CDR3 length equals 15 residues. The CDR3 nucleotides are TGTGCCAGCAGTGGGTCTGGCGGAGGGCCGGATACGCAGTATTTT. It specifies CASSGSGGGPDTQYF.

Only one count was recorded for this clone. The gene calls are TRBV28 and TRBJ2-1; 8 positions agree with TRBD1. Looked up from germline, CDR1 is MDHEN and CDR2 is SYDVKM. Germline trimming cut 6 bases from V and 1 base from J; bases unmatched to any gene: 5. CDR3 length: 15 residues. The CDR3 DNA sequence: TGTGCCAGCAGCCTGACAGGGGTATCCTACAATGAGCAGTTCTTC. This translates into CASSLTGVSYNEQFF. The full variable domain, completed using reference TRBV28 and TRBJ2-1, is DVKVTQSSRYLVKRTGEKVFLECVQDMDHENMFWYRQDPGLGLRLIYFSYDVKMKEKGDIPEGYSVSREKKERFSLILESASTNQTSMYLCASSLTGVSYNEQFFGPGTRLTVL.

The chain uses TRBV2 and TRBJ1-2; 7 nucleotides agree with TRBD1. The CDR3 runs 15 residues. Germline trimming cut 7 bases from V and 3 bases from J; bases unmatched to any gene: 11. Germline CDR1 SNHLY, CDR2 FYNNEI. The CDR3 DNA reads TGTGCCAGCACCCTGACCAGGGGGAGTCACTATGGCTACACCTTC. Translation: CASTLTRGSHYGYTF.

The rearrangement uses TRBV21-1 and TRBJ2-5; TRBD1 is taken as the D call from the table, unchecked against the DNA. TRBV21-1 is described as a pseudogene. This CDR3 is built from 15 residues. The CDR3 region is CASSRPGHRGETQYF. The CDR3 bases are TGTGCCAGCAGCAGGCCGGGGCACAGGGGAGAGACCCAGTACTTC.

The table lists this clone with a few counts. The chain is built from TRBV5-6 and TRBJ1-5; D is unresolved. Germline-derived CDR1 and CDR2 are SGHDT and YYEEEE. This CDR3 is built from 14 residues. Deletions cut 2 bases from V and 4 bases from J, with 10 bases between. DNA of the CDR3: TGTGCCAGCAGCTTCCTTACGGGAAATCAGCCCCAGCATTTT. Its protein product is CASSFLTGNQPQHF.

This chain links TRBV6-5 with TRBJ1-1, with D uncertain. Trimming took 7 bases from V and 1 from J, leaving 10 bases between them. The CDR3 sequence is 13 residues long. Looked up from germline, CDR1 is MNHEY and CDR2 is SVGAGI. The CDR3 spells CASTTETNTEAFF. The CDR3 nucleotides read TGTGCCAGCACTACAGAGACGAACACTGAAGCTTTCTTT.

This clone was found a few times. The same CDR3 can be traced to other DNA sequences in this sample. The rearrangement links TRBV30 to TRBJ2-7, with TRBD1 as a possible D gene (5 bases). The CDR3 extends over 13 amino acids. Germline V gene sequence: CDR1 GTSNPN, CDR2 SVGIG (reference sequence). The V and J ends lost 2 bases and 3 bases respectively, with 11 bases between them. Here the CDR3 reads CAWSSDRSYEQYF. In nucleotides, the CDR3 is TGTGCCTGGAGTTCTGACAGAAGCTACGAGCAGTACTTC. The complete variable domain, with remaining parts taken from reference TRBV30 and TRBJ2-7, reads SQTIHQWPATLVQPVGSPLSLECTVEGTSNPNLYWYRQAAGRGLQLLFYSVGIGQISSEVPQNLSASRPQDRQFILSSKKLLLSDSGFYLCAWSSDRSYEQYFGPGTRLTVT.

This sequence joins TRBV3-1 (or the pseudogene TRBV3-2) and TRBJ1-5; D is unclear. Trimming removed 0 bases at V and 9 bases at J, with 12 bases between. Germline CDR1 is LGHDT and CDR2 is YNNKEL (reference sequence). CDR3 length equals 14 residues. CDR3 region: CASSQDREVRPQHF. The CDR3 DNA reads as TGTGCCAGCAGCCAAGATCGAGAAGTGCGGCCCCAGCATTTT.

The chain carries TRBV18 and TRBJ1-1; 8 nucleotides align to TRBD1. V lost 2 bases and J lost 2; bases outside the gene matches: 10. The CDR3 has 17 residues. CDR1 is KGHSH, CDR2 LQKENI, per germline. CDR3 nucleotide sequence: TGTGCCAGCTCACCAGCCGGGACAGGAAAAATAAACACTGAAGCTTTCTTT. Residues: CASSPAGTGKINTEAFF.

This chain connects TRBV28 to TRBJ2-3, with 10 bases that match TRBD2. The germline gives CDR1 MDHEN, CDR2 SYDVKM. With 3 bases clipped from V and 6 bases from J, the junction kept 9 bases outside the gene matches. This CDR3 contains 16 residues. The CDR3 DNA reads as TGTGCCAGCAGTTTGGGTCTAGCGGGAGAAGGGGATACGCAGTATTTT. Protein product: CASSLGLAGEGDTQYF. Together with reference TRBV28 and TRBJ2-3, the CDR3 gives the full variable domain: DVKVTQSSRYLVKRTGEKVFLECVQDMDHENMFWYRQDPGLGLRLIYFSYDVKMKEKGDIPEGYSVSREKKERFSLILESASTNQTSMYLCASSLGLAGEGDTQYFGPGTRLTVL.

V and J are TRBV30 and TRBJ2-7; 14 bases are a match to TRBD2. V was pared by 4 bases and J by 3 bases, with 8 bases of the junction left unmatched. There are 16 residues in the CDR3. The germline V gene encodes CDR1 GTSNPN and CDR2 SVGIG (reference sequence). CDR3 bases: TGTGCCTGGACCGGGACAGGGACTAGCGGGAGCTACGAGCAGTACTTC. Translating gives CAWTGTGTSGSYEQYF.

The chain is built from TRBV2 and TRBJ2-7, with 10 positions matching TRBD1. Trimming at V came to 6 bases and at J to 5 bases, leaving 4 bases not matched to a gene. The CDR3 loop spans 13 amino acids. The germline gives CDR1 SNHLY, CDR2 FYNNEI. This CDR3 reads CASRGQGFHEQYF. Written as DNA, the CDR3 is TGTGCCAGCAGGGGACAGGGGTTTCACGAGCAGTACTTC.

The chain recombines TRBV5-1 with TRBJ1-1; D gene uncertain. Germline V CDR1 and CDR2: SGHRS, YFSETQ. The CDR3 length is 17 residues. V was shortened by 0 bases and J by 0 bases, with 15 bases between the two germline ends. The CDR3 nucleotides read TGCGCCAGCAGCTTGGACGGTCCTATTCGCGTGAACACTGAAGCTTTCTTT. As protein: CASSLDGPIRVNTEAFF.

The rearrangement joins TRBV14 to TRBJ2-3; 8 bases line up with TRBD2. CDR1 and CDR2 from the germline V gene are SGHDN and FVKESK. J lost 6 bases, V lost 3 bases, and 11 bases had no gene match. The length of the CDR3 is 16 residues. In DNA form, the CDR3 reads TGTGCCAGCAGCCACAGGCTAGCGGGCGGAGGGGATACGCAGTATTTT. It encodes CASSHRLAGGGDTQYF.

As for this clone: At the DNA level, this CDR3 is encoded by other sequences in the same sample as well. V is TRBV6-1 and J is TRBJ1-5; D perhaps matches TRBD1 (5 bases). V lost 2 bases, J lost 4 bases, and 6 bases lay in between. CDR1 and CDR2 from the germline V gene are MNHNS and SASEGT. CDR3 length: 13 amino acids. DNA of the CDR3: TGTGCCAGCAGTGAACAGGGAAATCAGCCCCAGCATTTT. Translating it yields CASSEQGNQPQHF.

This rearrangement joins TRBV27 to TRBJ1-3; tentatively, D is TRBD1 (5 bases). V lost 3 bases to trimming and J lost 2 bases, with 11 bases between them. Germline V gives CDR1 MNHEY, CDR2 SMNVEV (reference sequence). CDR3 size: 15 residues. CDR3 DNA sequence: TGTGCCAGCAGTTTTTTAGGGGCGCCTGGAAACACCATATATTTT. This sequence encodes CASSFLGAPGNTIYF.

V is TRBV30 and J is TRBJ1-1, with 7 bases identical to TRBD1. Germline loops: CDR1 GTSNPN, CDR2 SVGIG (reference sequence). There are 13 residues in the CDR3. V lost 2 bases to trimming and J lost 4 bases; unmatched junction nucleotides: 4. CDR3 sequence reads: CAWSTDRSTEAFF. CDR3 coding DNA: TGTGCCTGGAGTACGGACAGGAGCACTGAAGCTTTCTTT.